The 17 T cell receptor beta chains below were found in one sample sequenced in a study of T-cell reconstitution after alpha-beta-depleted transplantation in children. Researchers prepared the TCRbeta library using unique molecular identifiers, the study reports. TCRdb called the PCR reads again in MiXCR, with one record for every CDR3 protein. The data hold 700,000 to 850,000 distinct CDR3 sequences, with 16% observed a single time. The source material was PBMCs, mostly from graft donor cells, sampled 360 days after TCRalphabeta/CD19-depleted stem cell transplant. These receptors came from a male patient under 18 who had a stem cell transplant for acute lymphoblastic leukemia, so the T cells may come from the graft donor.

V gene TRBV10-3 combines with J gene TRBJ2-6, with D possibly TRBD1 on 5 matching bases. The V gene lost 6 bases and the J gene lost 10 bases, with 7 bases spanning the gap. The CDR3 is made up of 11 amino acids. Germline lookup yields CDR1 ENHRY and CDR2 SYGVKD. The CDR3 loop reads CAIRGRNVLTF. CDR3 nucleotides: TGTGCCATCAGGGGGCGGAACGTCCTGACTTTC.

The table lists this clonotype with a few counts. The genes are TRBV5-1 and TRBJ1-5, with TRBD1 matching 8 bases. This CDR3 contains 14 residues. Germline values: CDR1 SGHRS, CDR2 YFSETQ. Trimming removed 2 bases from V and 7 bases from J; junction bases left unmatched: 5. CDR3 nucleotide sequence: TGCGCCAGCAGCTTACAGGGGGGTGGACAGCCCCAGCATTTT. Encoded protein: CASSLQGGGQPQHF.

This clonotype came up a few times. This CDR3 is CSANRDDTGELFF. The CDR3 region has the DNA TGCAGTGCTAACCGGGACGACACCGGGGAGCTGTTTTTT. This sequence joins TRBV20-1 and TRBJ2-2; perhaps D is TRBD1 or TRBD2 (5 bases each). Germline V gives CDR1 DFQATT, CDR2 SNEGSKA (reference sequence). This CDR3 contains 13 residues. V gave up 4 bases and J gave up 3 bases, with 9 bases separating them.

This clonotype was detected a few times. This chain connects TRBV20-1 to TRBJ2-2, with D unresolved. The CDR3 runs to 15 residues. Trimming cost V 3 bases and J 0 bases, with 11 bases left between them. The germline V gene encodes CDR1 DFQATT and CDR2 SNEGSKA (reference sequence). The CDR3 nucleotides read TGCAGTGCTAGCGGTTTAGCCACGAACACCGGGGAGCTGTTTTTT. It yields the protein CSASGLATNTGELFF.

This clonotype was counted many times. The CDR3 region is CASSTVSTDTQYF. The CDR3 region has the DNA TGTGCCAGCTCGACAGTTAGCACAGATACGCAGTATTTT. The chain links TRBV18 to TRBJ2-3; tentative D call: TRBD1 (5 bases). The CDR3 is 13 amino acids. Germline V gene lookup returns CDR1 KGHSH and CDR2 LQKENI. The V end was cut by 6 bases, the J end by 0 bases, with 7 bases between.

This clonotype has a handful of counts. The chain has TRBV5-1 and TRBJ1-1; D perhaps matches TRBD1 (5 bases). Germline V gene sequence: CDR1 SGHRS, CDR2 YFSETQ. The ends were cut back, 0 bases at V and 1 base at J, with 13 bases in the middle. This CDR3 is 16 amino acids long. CDR3 sequence (DNA): TGCGCCAGCAGCTTGGGTCCAGGGAGGGGGAACACTGAAGCTTTCTTT. Protein: CASSLGPGRGNTEAFF.

The rearrangement links TRBV6-1 to TRBJ1-4; possibly TRBD1 for D (5 bases). This CDR3 is built from 16 residues. Germline V lookup: CDR1 MNHNS, CDR2 SASEGT. Trimming shortened V by 7 bases and J by 2 bases, and 17 bases separated the two germline ends. The CDR3 DNA follows: TGTGCCAGCACCAGGGTGGGATGGCCTACTAATGAAAAACTGTTTTTT. This sequence encodes CASTRVGWPTNEKLFF.

This clonotype appeared many times. V and J are TRBV12-3 or TRBV12-4 and TRBJ2-7, with 13 bases matching TRBD2. The ends lost 3 bases at V and 5 bases at J; junction bases unmatched: 4. The CDR3 loop spans 15 amino acids. The CDR3 sequence: CASSFGLAGVNEQYF. The CDR3 nucleotides read TGTGCCAGCAGTTTTGGACTAGCGGGAGTCAACGAGCAGTACTTC.

This clonotype was seen only a few times. This chain connects TRBV27 to TRBJ2-2, with D maybe TRBD2 (5 bases). Trimming took off 3 bases at V and 7 bases at J, with 12 bases between the two ends. The CDR3 extends over 14 amino acids. Germline loops: CDR1 MNHEY, CDR2 SMNVEV (reference sequence). CDR3: CASSFRGVIGELFF. Here the CDR3 DNA reads TGTGCCAGCAGTTTTCGGGGTGTGATCGGGGAGCTGTTTTTT.

V gene TRBV12-3 or TRBV12-4 combines with J gene TRBJ2-2; 7 nucleotides agree with TRBD1. Trimming removed 6 bases from V and 5 bases from J; junction bases left unmatched: 6. This CDR3 is built from 14 residues. The CDR3 sequence is CASRLTGTTGELFF. DNA for the CDR3: TGTGCCAGCAGGTTGACAGGGACGACCGGGGAGCTGTTTTTT.

The genes are TRBV7-6 and TRBJ2-7, with D possibly being TRBD2 (6 bases). Germline assignment: CDR1 SGHVS and CDR2 FNYEAQ. V lost 0 bases and J 0 bases, leaving 12 bases between the germline ends. The CDR3 runs to 16 residues. The CDR3 DNA reads TGTGCCAGCAGCTTAGCCCACAAGACTAGCTCCTACGAGCAGTACTTC. This sequence encodes CASSLAHKTSSYEQYF.

This clonotype came up a few times. The rearrangement uses TRBV5-1 and TRBJ2-4; D not resolved. Per the germline V gene, CDR1 is SGHRS and CDR2 is YFSETQ. V was clipped by 2 bases and J by 0 bases, with 15 bases between them. The CDR3 has 17 residues. CDR3 amino acids: CASSFSGVARAKNIQYF. DNA for the CDR3: TGCGCCAGCAGCTTTTCCGGAGTTGCTCGAGCCAAAAACATTCAGTACTTC. The variable domain in full, with the rest retrieved from reference TRBV5-1 and TRBJ2-4, is KAGVTQTPRYLIKTRGQQVTLSCSPISGHRSVSWYQQTPGQGLQFLFEYFSETQRNKGNFPGRFSGRQFSNSRSEMNVSTLELGDSALYLCASSFSGVARAKNIQYFGAGTRLSVL.

This clonotype showed up just a few times. The chain combines TRBV19 with TRBJ2-7; TRBD1 aligns across 8 bases. V lost 4 bases to trimming and J lost 1 base; unmatched junction nucleotides: 6. CDR3 length: 15 residues. CDR1 LNHDA and CDR2 SQIVND come from the germline V gene (reference sequence). The CDR3 reads CASSSRDRRSYEQYF. As DNA, the CDR3 is TGTGCCAGTAGTAGCCGGGACAGGCGATCCTACGAGCAGTACTTC.

At least ten counts were recorded for this clonotype. The chain carries TRBV7-9 and TRBJ2-5; no reliable D call. Per the germline V gene, CDR1 is SEHNR and CDR2 is FQNEAQ (reference sequence). The V and J ends lost 3 bases and 1 base respectively, with 6 bases between them. There are 13 residues in the CDR3. DNA of the CDR3: TGTGCCAGCAGCTTGGCCAGCCAAGAGACCCAGTACTTC. Translated: CASSLASQETQYF. Drawing the rest from reference TRBV7-9 and TRBJ2-5, the complete variable domain is DTGVSQNPRHKITKRGQNVTFRCDPISEHNRLYWYRQTLGQGPEFLTYFQNEAQLEKSRLLSDRFSAERPKGSFSTLEIQRTEQGDSAMYLCASSLASQETQYFGPGTRLLVL.

The chain carries TRBV15 and TRBJ2-5, with a weak D call TRBD2 (6 bases). Trimming left V 3 bases short and J 5 bases short, with 10 bases between. Germline CDR1 and CDR2: LNHNV and YYDKDF (reference sequence). The CDR3 totals 13 residues. The CDR3 coding sequence is TGTGCCACCAGCAGTGGGAGGAAGGAGACCCAGTACTTC. It codes for CATSSGRKETQYF.

J is TRBJ1-6 and V is TRBV7-8, with TRBD1 matching over 9 bases. V shed 0 bases and J 6 bases; nucleotides not matched to a gene: 3. In germline, CDR1 is SGHVS, CDR2 FQNEAQ. The CDR3 runs to 16 residues. The CDR3 here is CASSLAPTGGNSPLHF. In nucleotides, the CDR3 is TGTGCCAGCAGCTTAGCGCCGACAGGGGGTAATTCACCCCTCCACTTT. The variable domain in full, completed from reference TRBV7-8 and TRBJ1-6, reads GAGVSQSPRYKVAKRGQDVALRCDPISGHVSLFWYQQALGQGPEFLTYFQNEAQLDKSGLPSDRFFAERPEGSVSTLKIQRTQQEDSAVYLCASSLAPTGGNSPLHFGNGTRLTVT.

This clonotype occurred a few times. The chain is built from TRBV7-9 and TRBJ2-2; D is ambiguous. Per the germline V gene, CDR1 is SEHNR and CDR2 is FQNEAQ (reference sequence). V was cut by 6 bases and J by 3 bases, with 14 bases left in between. CDR3 size: 15 residues. In nucleotides, the CDR3 is TGTGCCAGCAGACCCGTAGGATCGGACACCGGGGAGCTGTTTTTT. Translated: CASRPVGSDTGELFF.